Following are 25 T cell receptor beta chains from one sample sequenced in a study of Ad26.COV2.S vaccination and SARS-CoV-2 variants. The treatment: 15 to 20 received Ad26.COV2.S at low or high dose, single or two shots; about 5 received placebo; per-sample allocation not given. Following the first vaccine or placebo injection, samples were taken on day 63. Only in-frame clones appear in the TCRdb table, and some are missing; sequencing was by immunoSEQ multiplex PCR. Altogether more than 300,000 clones are present, around nine tenths being singletons, with the ten largest covering approximately 11%. Source: peripheral blood, taken in a trial of Ad26.COV2.S vaccine versus placebo. The source of these receptors is a person between 18 and 65 years old who received the Ad26.COV2.S COVID-19 vaccine or a placebo.

J is TRBJ2-7 and V is TRBV11-2, with TRBD1 matching over 7 bases. Germline V gene data show CDR1 as SGHAT and CDR2 as FQNNGV. The V segment lost 4 bases and the J segment 3 bases; nucleotides outside the gene matches: 3. There are 13 residues in the CDR3. The CDR3 loop reads CASSSRDSYEQYF. The CDR3 bases are TGTGCCAGCAGCTCCCGGGACAGCTACGAGCAGTACTTC.

The chain is built from TRBV19 and TRBJ2-4; D is undetermined. Germline V gene data show CDR1 as LNHDA and CDR2 as SQIVND (reference sequence). The length of the CDR3 is 14 residues. V lost 5 bases, J lost 8 bases, and 16 bases lay in between. The CDR3 loop reads CASSPPTAVDIQYF. CDR3 sequence (DNA): TGTGCCAGTAGTCCCCCGACGGCGGTCGACATTCAGTACTTC.

This clone was detected once. The genes are TRBV9 and TRBJ1-2; tentative D call: TRBD1 (6 bases). There are 14 residues in the CDR3. V lost 5 bases, J lost 4 bases, and 15 bases lay in between. Germline V gene sequence: CDR1 SGDLS, CDR2 YYNGEE. The DNA of the CDR3 is TGTGCCAGCAGTAAACAGGGCCTTCTCTATGGCTACACCTTC. It is translated as CASSKQGLLYGYTF.

As DNA, the CDR3 is TGTGCCACCTCGGACAGGACTTATGGCTACACCTTC. Translation: CATSDRTYGYTF. This chain links TRBV24-1 with TRBJ1-2, with 7 bases matching TRBD1. The CDR3 covers 12 residues. Germline CDR1 reads KGHDR; CDR2 reads SFDVKD. V trimming: 9 bases; J trimming: 5 bases; junction bases outside the gene matches: 5.

The sample holds a few counts of this clone. This chain uses TRBV27 with TRBJ1-3, with D perhaps TRBD1 (5 bases). Between the trimmed V and J ends, which lost 3 bases and 4 bases, there was a span of 7 bases. CDR3 length equals 13 residues. Germline V lookup: CDR1 MNHEY, CDR2 SMNVEV (reference sequence). The CDR3 reads CASSLRDGNTIYF. For the CDR3, the DNA is TGTGCCAGCAGTTTGCGGGACGGAAACACCATATATTTT.

This clone was counted between two and nine times. This chain joins TRBV20-1 and TRBJ2-3; 7 bases map to TRBD2. V trimming: 3 bases; J trimming: 2 bases; junction bases outside the gene matches: 5. The CDR3 extends over 14 amino acids. The germline V gene encodes CDR1 DFQATT and CDR2 SNEGSKA (reference sequence). CDR3 in amino acids: CSASASGLTDTQYF. CDR3 DNA sequence: TGCAGTGCTAGTGCTAGCGGTCTCACAGATACGCAGTATTTT.

V gene TRBV24-1 combines with J gene TRBJ2-1; 9 bases align to TRBD1. V gave up 3 bases and J gave up 7 bases; unmatched junction bases: 6. In germline, CDR1 is KGHDR, CDR2 SFDVKD. The CDR3 is 15 residues long. The CDR3 DNA reads as TGTGCCACCAGTGATGGGACAGGGACTTGGAATGAGCAGTTCTTC. It encodes CATSDGTGTWNEQFF.

This chain links TRBV28 with TRBJ2-3; D is possibly TRBD2 (5 bases). CDR3 size: 16 residues. V shed 3 bases and J shed 2 bases, with 15 bases lying between them. Germline loops: CDR1 MDHEN, CDR2 SYDVKM. The CDR3 DNA sequence: TGTGCCAGCAGTTTTATTCTCGGGGAACCCACAGATACGCAGTATTTT. Its translation is CASSFILGEPTDTQYF.

The rearrangement joins TRBV7-2 to TRBJ2-7, with 8 bases that match TRBD2. The V segment lost 5 bases and the J segment 4 bases; nucleotides outside the gene matches: 4. Germline CDR1 reads SGHTA; CDR2 reads FQGNSA. There are 13 residues in the CDR3. The chain's CDR3 is CASSMGLEYEQYF. In DNA, the CDR3 is TGTGCCAGCAGCATGGGACTAGAATACGAGCAGTACTTC.

This clone was recorded only once. The chain uses TRBV5-4 and TRBJ2-3, with 10 positions matching TRBD2. Looked up from germline, CDR1 is SGHNT and CDR2 is YYREEE (reference sequence). J gave up 0 bases and V 4 bases, and 2 bases lay outside the gene matches. CDR3 length: 15 residues. The CDR3, as DNA: TGTGCCAGCAGCGGGACTAGCGACAGCACAGATACGCAGTATTTT. The encoded protein is CASSGTSDSTDTQYF.

This clone occurred a few times. The chain recombines TRBV29-1 with TRBJ2-1, with D tentatively TRBD2 (6 bases). The CDR3 covers 13 residues. Germline V gene lookup returns CDR1 SQVTM and CDR2 ANQGSEA. V was cut by 3 bases and J by 5 bases, with 11 bases left in between. In DNA form, the CDR3 reads TGCAGCGTTGAGAGGACTACCAACAATGAGCAGTTCTTC. It translates to CSVERTTNNEQFF.

This clone turned up a few times. The chain couples TRBV6-1 to TRBJ2-3; 12 bases fit TRBD2. This CDR3 is built from 18 residues. V lost 3 bases and J lost 0; bases outside the gene matches: 7. Per germline, CDR1 MNHNS and CDR2 SASEGT. CDR3 in DNA: TGTGCCAGCAGTGACCCAGGACTAGCGGGAACTAGCACAGATACGCAGTATTTT. It is translated as CASSDPGLAGTSTDTQYF.

CDR3 DNA sequence: TGTGCCAGCAGCTTAAATGAGGTGGCCGCCTCTGGAAACACCATATATTTT. Translation gives CASSLNEVAASGNTIYF. The chain links TRBV7-9 to TRBJ1-3; D call uncertain. The CDR3 is 17 residues long. In germline, CDR1 is SEHNR, CDR2 FQNEAQ (reference sequence). V was clipped by 2 bases and J by 0 bases, with 14 bases between them.

This chain uses TRBV3-1 (or the pseudogene TRBV3-2) with TRBJ2-1, with D perhaps being TRBD1 or TRBD2 (5 bases each). Germline V lookup: CDR1 LGHDT, CDR2 YNNKEL (reference sequence). The CDR3 totals 16 residues. V lost 1 base and J lost 4, with 14 bases in between. In DNA, the CDR3 is TGTGCCAGCAGCCAAGGTTGGGGGAGAGGGTACAATGAGCAGTTCTTC. Translation gives CASSQGWGRGYNEQFF.

This clone has a handful of counts. The chain carries TRBV28 and TRBJ1-3; D uncertain. Deletions cut 3 bases from V and 0 bases from J, with 12 bases between. This CDR3 is 16 amino acids long. CDR1 MDHEN and CDR2 SYDVKM come from the germline V gene. The DNA for the CDR3 is TGTGCCAGCAGTTTCACCATGACCGGCTCTGGAAACACCATATATTTT. Amino acids: CASSFTMTGSGNTIYF.

This clone was found once. This CDR3 is CASSSSGVRNTEAFF. The CDR3 nucleotides are TGTGCCAGCAGTTCATCAGGGGTGAGGAACACTGAAGCTTTCTTT. This chain links TRBV6-6 with TRBJ1-1; the D gene is possibly TRBD1 (6 bases). V was cut by 4 bases and J by 1 base, with 13 bases left in between. CDR1 is MNHNY, CDR2 SVGAGI, per germline (reference sequence). The CDR3 spans 15 residues.

The chain links TRBV29-1 to TRBJ2-1; D remains ambiguous. The V end was cut by 3 bases, the J end by 7 bases, with 10 bases between. Germline V gene sequence: CDR1 SQVTM, CDR2 ANQGSEA. The length of the CDR3 is 12 residues. This CDR3 is CSVDNWGNEQFF. The CDR3 bases are TGCAGCGTTGATAATTGGGGAAATGAGCAGTTCTTC.

This clone was detected only a few times. The chain uses TRBV2 and TRBJ1-2; no firm D call. This CDR3 contains 11 residues. The germline gives CDR1 SNHLY, CDR2 FYNNEI. The V gene lost 7 bases and the J gene lost 8 bases, with 11 bases spanning the gap. CDR3 loop: CASTVDRGYTF. The DNA of the CDR3 is TGTGCCAGCACAGTTGATAGGGGCTACACCTTC. Full variable domain (remainder filled in from reference TRBV2 and TRBJ1-2): EPEVTQTPSHQVTQMGQEVILRCVPISNHLYFYWYRQILGQKVEFLVSFYNNEISEKSEIFDDQFSVERPDGSNFTLKIRSTKLEDSAMYFCASTVDRGYTFGSGTRLTVV.

On this clone itself: This sample also contains other DNA sequences that code for the same CDR3. The chain recombines TRBV7-3 with TRBJ2-5; D is possibly TRBD2 (6 bases). Germline CDR1 is SGHTA and CDR2 is FQGTGA. V lost 4 bases and J 2 bases, leaving 17 bases between the germline ends. The CDR3 consists of 16 residues. DNA for the CDR3: TGTGCCAGCAGCTCGGGGCGGGGCGGGGAACAAGAGACCCAGTACTTC. Encoded protein: CASSSGRGGEQETQYF.

This chain links TRBV19 with TRBJ2-2; 9 bases align to TRBD2. The CDR3 length is 17 residues. The germline V gene encodes CDR1 LNHDA and CDR2 SQIVND (reference sequence). The V segment lost 10 bases and the J segment 4 bases; nucleotides outside the gene matches: 16. The chain's CDR3 is CATSSTRGRAGTGELFF. In nucleotides, the CDR3 is TGTGCCACCTCCTCGACGCGCGGGAGGGCCGGCACCGGGGAGCTGTTTTTT.

This sequence joins TRBV12-5 and TRBJ1-5; a weak D match, TRBD1 (5 bases). The V end was cut by 8 bases, the J end by 7 bases, with 15 bases between. The CDR3 totals 13 residues. Germline V gene data show CDR1 as LGHNT and CDR2 as FRNRAP. CDR3 sequence (DNA): TGTGCTAGTTCTCTGGGGGGGGGACAGCCCCAGCATTTT. It specifies CASSLGGGQPQHF.

This chain connects TRBV7-6 to TRBJ2-7; 16 positions match TRBD2. V lost 1 base, J lost 5 bases, and 11 bases stayed unmatched. The V gene's germline CDR1 is SGHVS and CDR2 FNYEAQ. The CDR3 loop spans 19 amino acids. The CDR3 is CASSLEPSGGTSGRDEQYF. The CDR3 coding sequence is TGTGCCAGCAGCTTAGAACCGTCGGGGGGGACTAGCGGGAGGGACGAGCAGTACTTC.

The rearrangement uses TRBV28 and TRBJ1-3, with D hard to call. The germline V gene has CDR1 MDHEN and CDR2 SYDVKM. This CDR3 is built from 15 residues. V shed 4 bases and J shed 1 base, with 11 bases lying between them. The CDR3 DNA is TGTGCCAGCAGTTCCCTGACTCAGTCTGGAAACACCATATATTTT. It translates to CASSSLTQSGNTIYF.

The CDR3 DNA reads TGTGCCAGCAGTTACCTCCCCCCAGATAGCACAGATACGCAGTATTTT. Its translation is CASSYLPPDSTDTQYF. This chain uses TRBV6-6 with TRBJ2-3; no clear D gene. Germline CDR1 is MNHNY and CDR2 is SVGAGI (reference sequence). V lost 2 bases, J lost 0 bases, and 12 bases lay in between. The CDR3 covers 16 residues.

The chain carries TRBV12-5 and TRBJ1-2; the match to TRBD1 covers 10 bases. The V segment lost 1 base and the J segment 8 bases; nucleotides outside the gene matches: 13. The CDR3 consists of 17 residues. Germline V lookup: CDR1 LGHNT, CDR2 FRNRAP. The CDR3 DNA reads TGTGCTAGTGGTTTGGCTGGGACAGGGGCCTCATCCCAGGGCTACACCTTC. Amino acid sequence: CASGLAGTGASSQGYTF.